These 3 T cell receptor beta chains were all obtained from the same sample, sequenced in a study of OX40 agonist ivuxolimab in advanced cancers. Assay: immunoSEQ multiplex PCR; the TCRdb copy retains only in-frame clones and omits some. The sample contains roughly 18,000 clones, about 90% of which appear only once. The sample here was CD4+ or CD8+ T cells sorted from blood, taken in a trial of the OX40 agonist ivuxolimab. These receptors came from an adult with an advanced solid tumor such as melanoma, head and neck, liver or kidney cancer.

The chain links TRBV7-2 to TRBJ1-4; D gene ambiguous. The V and J ends lost 3 bases and 0 bases respectively, with 11 bases between them. Germline CDR1 is SGHTA and CDR2 is FQGNSA. This CDR3 is built from 16 residues. CDR3 residues: CASSFGGISTNEKLFF. As DNA, the CDR3 is TGTGCCAGCAGCTTTGGAGGAATTTCAACTAATGAAAAACTGTTTTTT.

The chain carries TRBV27 and TRBJ2-3; 11 bases match TRBD2. Germline V gene data show CDR1 as MNHEY and CDR2 as SMNVEV (reference sequence). The CDR3 totals 18 residues. Losses at the gene ends were 3 bases for V and 3 bases for J; bases not matched to a gene: 11. The CDR3: CASSFLRASGRWTDTQYF. In DNA, the CDR3 is TGTGCCAGCAGTTTCCTGAGGGCTAGCGGGAGGTGGACAGATACGCAGTATTTT.

The V gene is TRBV5-1, the J gene TRBJ2-7; TRBD1 aligns across 10 bases. Germline trimming cut 4 bases from V and 2 bases from J; bases unmatched to any gene: 3. Germline CDR1 SGHRS, CDR2 YFSETQ. The CDR3 has 14 residues. CDR3 region: CASSPGTGAYEQYF. Here the CDR3 DNA reads TGCGCCAGCAGCCCCGGGACAGGGGCCTACGAGCAGTACTTC.